One sample yielded the 14 T cell receptor beta chains listed below, sequenced in a study of cytotoxic CD8 clonotypes in ibrutinib-treated CLL. Libraries were prepared by immunoSEQ multiplex PCR; TCRdb keeps only in-frame clonotypes and omits some of them. The sample yields over 250,000 clones, 70% to 80% seen once. The material sequenced was PBMCs, taken at disease progression, from a patient treated with ibrutinib. The receptor set was obtained from a human donor with chronic lymphocytic leukemia.

The V call is TRBV25-1, the J call TRBJ2-5, with TRBD1 as a possible D gene (5 bases). V was trimmed by 6 bases and J by 2 bases, leaving 7 bases between them. CDR1 MGHDK and CDR2 SYGVNS come from the germline V gene. CDR3 length: 12 residues. The CDR3 DNA is TGTGCCAGCAGGAGACAGCAAGAGACCCAGTACTTC. It is translated as CASRRQQETQYF.

The V and J genes are TRBV6-6 and TRBJ2-6; weak D call: TRBD1 (6 bases). Germline V gives CDR1 MNHNY, CDR2 SVGAGI (reference sequence). The length of the CDR3 is 14 residues. V gave up 10 bases and J gave up 2 bases, with 12 bases separating them. The CDR3 nucleotides are TGTGCCACCTACTACAGGGCTGGGGCCAACGTCCTGACTTTC. Translated, it gives CATYYRAGANVLTF.

This clone was seen a few times. The V and J genes are TRBV27 and TRBJ2-7; 13 bases fit TRBD2. This CDR3 is 17 amino acids long. J lost 2 bases, V lost 6 bases, and 10 bases had no gene match. In germline, CDR1 is MNHEY, CDR2 SMNVEV (reference sequence). The CDR3 sequence: CASRGTSGMVDPYEQYF. As DNA, the CDR3 is TGTGCCAGCAGAGGGACTAGCGGGATGGTGGACCCCTACGAGCAGTACTTC.

This clone occurred a few times. The chain joins TRBV4-1 to TRBJ1-1; D call uncertain. CDR3 length: 15 residues. Germline CDR1 reads MGHRA; CDR2 reads YSYEKL. V gave up 7 bases and J gave up 5 bases, with 20 bases separating them. CDR3 sequence reads: CASTIKHGLGTEAFF. Written as DNA, the CDR3 is TGCGCCAGCACCATTAAACACGGCCTGGGGACTGAAGCTTTCTTT.

CDR3 DNA sequence: TGCGCCAGCAGCCACAATCTAGCGGGACTTTACAATGAGCAGTTCTTC. It yields the protein CASSHNLAGLYNEQFF. V and J are TRBV4-3 and TRBJ2-1, with TRBD2 matching 9 bases. Per the germline V gene, CDR1 is LGHNA and CDR2 is YSLEER. The V and J ends lost 3 bases and 4 bases, in that order; junction bases with no gene match: 7. The length of the CDR3 is 16 residues.

This chain joins TRBV29-1 and TRBJ1-2; D remains ambiguous. This CDR3 comprises 11 residues. V was clipped by 4 bases and J by 4 bases, with 7 bases between them. The V gene's germline CDR1 is SQVTM and CDR2 ANQGSEA. The chain's CDR3 is CSVVATYGYTF. The CDR3 nucleotides are TGCAGCGTTGTAGCGACCTATGGCTACACCTTC. Looking up the rest from reference TRBV29-1 and TRBJ1-2 gives the full variable domain: SAVISQKPSRDICQRGTSLTIQCQVDSQVTMMFWYRQQPGQSLTLIATANQGSEATYESGFVIDKFPISRPNLTFSTLTVSNMSPEDSSIYLCSVVATYGYTFGSGTRLTVV.

The chain is built from TRBV18 and TRBJ1-2, with TRBD1 identical over 8 bases. The CDR3 runs to 18 residues. Germline lookup yields CDR1 KGHSH and CDR2 LQKENI. The junction had 9 bases not matched to a gene; V was cut back by 0 bases and J by 0 bases. The CDR3 coding sequence is TGTGCCAGCTCACCACCGTTCCAGGGGGCCCACTCTAACTATGGCTACACCTTC. This codes for CASSPPFQGAHSNYGYTF.

J is TRBJ2-7 and V is TRBV9; 8 nucleotides agree with TRBD2. After removal of 2 bases from V and 0 bases from J, the junction contained 1 base not matched to a gene. This CDR3 is built from 14 residues. Looked up from germline, CDR1 is SGDLS and CDR2 is YYNGEE. In DNA form, the CDR3 reads TGTGCCAGCAGCGTTAGCGGGACCTCCTACGAGCAGTACTTC. Translated, it gives CASSVSGTSYEQYF.

This rearrangement joins TRBV5-4 to TRBJ1-2; TRBD1 aligns across 7 bases. Trimming took 4 bases from V and 4 from J; bases not matched to a gene: 10. Looked up from germline, CDR1 is SGHNT and CDR2 is YYREEE (reference sequence). This CDR3 is built from 15 residues. CDR3 sequence (DNA): TGTGCCAGCAGCCTCACAGGGGAATACCGCTATGGCTACACCTTC. Translation gives CASSLTGEYRYGYTF.

The V call is TRBV18, the J call TRBJ2-2, with TRBD1 matching 8 bases. The V segment lost 3 bases and the J segment 3 bases; nucleotides outside the gene matches: 6. The CDR3 spans 16 residues. The germline CDR1 and CDR2 sequences are KGHSH and LQKENI. The CDR3 bases are TGTGCCAGCTCACCGGGAGGACAGGGACACACCGGGGAGCTGTTTTTT. It codes for CASSPGGQGHTGELFF.

The table lists this clone with a count of one. The chain links TRBV9 to TRBJ2-3; possible D gene TRBD2, 6 bases. CDR3 length: 13 amino acids. V lost 3 bases, J lost 5 bases, and 10 bases lay in between. Germline CDR1 is SGDLS and CDR2 is YYNGEE. CDR3 sequence (DNA): TGTGCCAGCAGCGCCCGACTAGAAGATACGCAGTATTTT. Translated: CASSARLEDTQYF.

The J gene is TRBJ2-1, the V gene TRBV27, with 9 bases lining up with TRBD2. Germline V gene lookup returns CDR1 MNHEY and CDR2 SMNVEV (reference sequence). The CDR3 is 16 amino acids. The trim removed 5 bases at V and 7 bases at J, leaving 12 bases unmatched. The CDR3 DNA follows: TGTGCCAGCAGTCCCGGGGGAGCGGGAGGTCAGAATGAGCAGTTCTTC. It codes for CASSPGGAGGQNEQFF.

V and J are TRBV28 and TRBJ2-3; D unresolved. Germline CDR1 and CDR2: MDHEN and SYDVKM. CDR3 length: 13 residues. V was clipped by 5 bases and J by 6 bases, with 12 bases between them. In nucleotides, the CDR3 is TGTGCCAGCAGTGAGCCTCCTAGGGATACGCAGTATTTT. Translating gives CASSEPPRDTQYF.

This chain connects TRBV7-9 to TRBJ1-2; possible D gene TRBD1, 6 bases. The V gene's germline CDR1 is SEHNR and CDR2 FQNEAQ (reference sequence). V lost 5 bases and J 7 bases, leaving 20 bases between the germline ends. The CDR3 covers 15 residues. The chain's CDR3 is CASSPGQYLMGGYTF. Written as DNA, the CDR3 is TGTGCCAGCAGCCCAGGACAGTACTTAATGGGTGGCTACACCTTC.